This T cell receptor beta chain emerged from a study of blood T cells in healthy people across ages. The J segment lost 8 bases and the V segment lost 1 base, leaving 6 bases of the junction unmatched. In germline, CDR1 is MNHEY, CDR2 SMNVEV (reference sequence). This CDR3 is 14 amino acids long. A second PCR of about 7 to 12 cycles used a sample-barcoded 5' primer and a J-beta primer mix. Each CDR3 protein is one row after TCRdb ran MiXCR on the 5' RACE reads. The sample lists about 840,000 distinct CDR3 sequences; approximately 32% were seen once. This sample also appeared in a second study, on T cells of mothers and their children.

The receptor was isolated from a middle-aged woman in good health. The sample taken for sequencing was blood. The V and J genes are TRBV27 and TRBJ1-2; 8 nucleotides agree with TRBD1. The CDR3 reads CASSLFQGADGYTF. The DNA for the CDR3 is TGTGCCAGCAGTTTATTTCAGGGGGCGGACGGCTACACCTTC.